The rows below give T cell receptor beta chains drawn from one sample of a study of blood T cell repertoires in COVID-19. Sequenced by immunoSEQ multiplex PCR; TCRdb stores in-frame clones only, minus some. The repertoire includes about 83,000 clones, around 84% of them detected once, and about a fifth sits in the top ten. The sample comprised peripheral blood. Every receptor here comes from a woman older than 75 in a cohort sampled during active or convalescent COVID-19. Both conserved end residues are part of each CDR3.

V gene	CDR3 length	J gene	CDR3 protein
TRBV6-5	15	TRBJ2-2	CASKGGGAGTGELFF
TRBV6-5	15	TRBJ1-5	CASSPGFRSNQPQHF
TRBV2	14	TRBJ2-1	CASRGQGTDNEQFF
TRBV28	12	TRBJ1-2	CASSSGNHGYTF
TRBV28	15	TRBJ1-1	CASRPGTFRITEAFF
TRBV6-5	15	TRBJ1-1	CASSSRTGVNTEAFF
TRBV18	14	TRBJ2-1	CASSRLAQYNEQFF
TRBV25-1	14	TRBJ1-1	CASITTGVYAEAFF
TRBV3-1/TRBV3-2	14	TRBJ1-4	CASSLPGTNEKLFF
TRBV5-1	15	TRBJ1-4	CASSFTGADNEKLFF
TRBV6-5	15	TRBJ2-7	CASSKSGTGVYEQYF
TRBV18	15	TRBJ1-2	CASSLQGAHGYGYTF
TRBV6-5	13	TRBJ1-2	CATDRQEIYGYTF
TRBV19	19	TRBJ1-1	CASSIGGKRRGRVNTEAFF
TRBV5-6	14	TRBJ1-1	CASSPLGPWAEAFF
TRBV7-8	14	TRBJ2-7	CASSKRTKGNEQYF